In this sample, the clone carrying this TCR beta chain turned up many times. The antigen is not known. All patients picked for sequencing had shown, by flow cytometry, an expansion of CD8+CD57+ cells. Germline-derived CDR1 and CDR2 are SGHAT and FQNNGV. Trimming removed 3 bases at V and 3 bases at J, with 18 bases between. There are 16 residues in the CDR3. The template used for profiling TCR beta VDJ and CDR3 was genomic DNA. MiXCR was run by TCRdb on the reads, yielding one entry per CDR3 protein. This sample has hundreds of thousands of distinct CDR3 sequences, with roughly a third found just once. This sample was included in a study of CD8+CD57+ T cells in acquired aplastic anemia. Study outcomes and limitations: In common between the patients and the controls were twenty-nine CD8+ CDR3 sequences.

The chain uses TRBV11-2 and TRBJ2-7, with a tentative D call TRBD1 (6 bases). Input material: sorted CD4+, CD8+, or CD8+CD57+ T cells (not recorded which) from PBMCs. The TCR was taken from a human donor with aplastic anemia. The CDR3 nucleotides read TGTGCCAGCAGCTTGAGTTCGGCCAGGGGAGACTACGAGCAGTACTTC. The encoded protein is CASSLSSARGDYEQYF.